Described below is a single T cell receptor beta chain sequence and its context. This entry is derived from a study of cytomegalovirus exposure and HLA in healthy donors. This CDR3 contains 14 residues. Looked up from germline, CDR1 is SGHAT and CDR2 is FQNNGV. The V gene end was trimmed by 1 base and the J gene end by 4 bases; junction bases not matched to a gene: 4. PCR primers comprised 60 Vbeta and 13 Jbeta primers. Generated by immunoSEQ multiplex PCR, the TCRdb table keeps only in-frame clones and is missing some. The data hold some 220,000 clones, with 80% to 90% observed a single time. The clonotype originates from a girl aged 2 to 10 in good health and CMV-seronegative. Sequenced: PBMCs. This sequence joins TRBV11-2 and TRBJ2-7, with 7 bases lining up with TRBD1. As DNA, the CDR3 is TGTGCCAGCAGCTTAGGGACGACAGGGTACGAGCAGTACTTC. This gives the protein CASSLGTTGYEQYF.